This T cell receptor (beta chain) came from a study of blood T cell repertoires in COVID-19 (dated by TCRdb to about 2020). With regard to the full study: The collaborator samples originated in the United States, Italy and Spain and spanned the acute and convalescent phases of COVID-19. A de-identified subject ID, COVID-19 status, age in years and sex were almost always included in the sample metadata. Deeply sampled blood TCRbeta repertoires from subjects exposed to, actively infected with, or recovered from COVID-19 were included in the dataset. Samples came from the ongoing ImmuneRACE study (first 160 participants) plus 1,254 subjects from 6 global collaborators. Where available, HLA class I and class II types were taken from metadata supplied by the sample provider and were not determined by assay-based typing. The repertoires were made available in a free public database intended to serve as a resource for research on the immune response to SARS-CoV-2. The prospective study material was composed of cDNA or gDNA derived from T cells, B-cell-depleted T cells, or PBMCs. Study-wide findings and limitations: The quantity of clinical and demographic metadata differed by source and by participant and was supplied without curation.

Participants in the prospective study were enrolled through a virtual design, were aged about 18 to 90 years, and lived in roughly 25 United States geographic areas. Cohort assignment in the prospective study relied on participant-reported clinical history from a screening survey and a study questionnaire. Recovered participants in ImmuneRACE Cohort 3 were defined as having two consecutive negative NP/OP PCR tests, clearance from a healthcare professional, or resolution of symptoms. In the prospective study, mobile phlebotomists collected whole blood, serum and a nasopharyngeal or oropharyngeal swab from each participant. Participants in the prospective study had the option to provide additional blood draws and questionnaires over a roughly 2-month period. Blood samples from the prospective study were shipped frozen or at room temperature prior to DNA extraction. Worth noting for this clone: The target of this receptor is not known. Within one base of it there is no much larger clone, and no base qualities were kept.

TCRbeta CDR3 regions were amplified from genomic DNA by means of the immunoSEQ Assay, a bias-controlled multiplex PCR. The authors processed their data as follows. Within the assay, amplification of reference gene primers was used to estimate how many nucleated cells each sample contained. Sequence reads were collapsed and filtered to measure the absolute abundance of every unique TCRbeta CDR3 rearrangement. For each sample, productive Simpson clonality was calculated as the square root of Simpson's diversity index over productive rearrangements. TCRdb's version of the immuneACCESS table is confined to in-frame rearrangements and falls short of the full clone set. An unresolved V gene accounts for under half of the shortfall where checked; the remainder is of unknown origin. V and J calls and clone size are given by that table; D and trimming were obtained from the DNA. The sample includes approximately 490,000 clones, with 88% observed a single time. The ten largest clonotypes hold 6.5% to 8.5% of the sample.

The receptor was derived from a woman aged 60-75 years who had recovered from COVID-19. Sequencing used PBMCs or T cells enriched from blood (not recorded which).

The DNA reads TGTGCCAGCGCACGGACAGGGGGCACCGGGGAGCTGTTTTTT. Its protein product is CASARTGGTGELFF. The receptor chain draws on TRBV27 and TRBJ2-2; TRBD1 aligns with 10 central bases. The germline V gene (reference sequence) yields MNHEY for CDR1 and SMNVEV for CDR2. The CDR3 contains 14 residues, cysteine and phenylalanine counted. Just the 42-base CDR3 DNA is kept, in frame starting at base 1. Clipping removes 8 bases from V and 4 bases from J, with 4 as the unmatched junction base count.